A selection of T cell receptor beta chains follows, all from one sample in a study of Ad26.COV2.S vaccination and SARS-CoV-2 variants. The assay was immunoSEQ multiplex PCR, and TCRdb's table has in-frame clones only and misses some. The table shows 510,000 or so clones, with about 83% occurring only once. Sequenced here: peripheral blood, sampled in a trial of Ad26.COV2.S vaccine versus placebo. The receptors derive from a person aged 18-65 years who received the Ad26.COV2.S COVID-19 vaccine or a placebo. CDR3s include the opening cysteine and the closing phenylalanine or tryptophan. The D gene is left open where the match is weak. A clone size is listed for some rows: how often the clone was seen (once, few, many), or a class if it is expanded.

v_gene: TRBV30; abundance: NA; len: 17; d_gene: TRBD2; j_gene: TRBJ2-7; CDR3aa: CAWLRMAGGSPAYEQYF; CDR3nt: TGTGCCTGGTTACGGATGGCGGGCGGGAGCCCGGCCTACGAGCAGTACTTC
v_gene: TRBV4-1; abundance: NA; len: 16; d_gene: NA; j_gene: TRBJ2-1; CDR3aa: CASSQGGGVAYNEQFF; CDR3nt: TGCGCCAGCAGCCAAGGAGGGGGGGTAGCCTACAATGAGCAGTTCTTC
v_gene: TRBV4-1; abundance: NA; len: 15; d_gene: NA; j_gene: TRBJ1-1; CDR3aa: CASSQDRRGRTEAFF; CDR3nt: TGCGCCAGCAGCCAAGATAGGAGGGGACGAACTGAAGCTTTCTTT
v_gene: TRBV28; abundance: NA; len: 14; d_gene: NA; j_gene: TRBJ1-1; CDR3aa: CASSLVQGKAEAFF; CDR3nt: TGTGCCAGCAGTTTAGTTCAGGGAAAGGCTGAAGCTTTCTTT
v_gene: TRBV4-1; abundance: many; len: 15; d_gene: NA; j_gene: TRBJ2-7; CDR3aa: CASSQVFPGALEQYF; CDR3nt: TGCGCCAGCAGCCAAGTGTTTCCGGGAGCACTCGAGCAGTACTTC
v_gene: TRBV25-1; abundance: NA; len: 13; d_gene: NA; j_gene: TRBJ1-5; CDR3aa: CASSEFGNQPQHF; CDR3nt: TGTGCCAGCAGTGAATTTGGTAATCAGCCCCAGCATTTT
v_gene: TRBV4-3; abundance: NA; len: 14; d_gene: NA; j_gene: TRBJ1-1; CDR3aa: CASSQGYRATEAFF; CDR3nt: TGCGCCAGCAGCCAAGGGTACAGGGCCACTGAAGCTTTCTTT
v_gene: TRBV7-9; abundance: NA; len: 14; d_gene: TRBD1; j_gene: TRBJ1-2; CDR3aa: CASSLDRASDGYTF; CDR3nt: TGTGCCAGCAGCCTCGACAGGGCGAGTGATGGCTACACCTTC
v_gene: TRBV27; abundance: NA; len: 15; d_gene: NA; j_gene: TRBJ2-7; CDR3aa: CASSSGGLGPYEQYF; CDR3nt: TGTGCCAGCAGTTCTGGGGGCCTGGGGCCCTACGAGCAGTACTTC
v_gene: TRBV15; abundance: NA; len: 16; d_gene: TRBD1; j_gene: TRBJ1-4; CDR3aa: CATSRATGTGNEKLFF; CDR3nt: TGTGCCACCAGCAGAGCCACCGGGACAGGCAATGAAAAACTGTTTTTT
v_gene: TRBV5-8; abundance: NA; len: 17; d_gene: TRBD2; j_gene: TRBJ2-3; CDR3aa: CASSLARLAGITDTQYF; CDR3nt: TGTGCCAGCAGCTTGGCCCGACTAGCCGGCATCACAGATACGCAGTATTTT
v_gene: TRBV9; abundance: NA; len: 13; d_gene: NA; j_gene: TRBJ2-1; CDR3aa: CASSVRVYGEQFF; CDR3nt: TGTGCCAGCAGCGTCAGGGTCTACGGGGAGCAGTTCTTC
v_gene: TRBV27; abundance: NA; len: 15; d_gene: TRBD1; j_gene: TRBJ2-7; CDR3aa: CASSFRGGGSYEQYF; CDR3nt: TGTGCCAGCAGCTTCCGAGGGGGCGGGTCCTACGAGCAGTACTTC
v_gene: TRBV28; abundance: NA; len: 18; d_gene: NA; j_gene: TRBJ1-2; CDR3aa: CASSLIPIATTFPEGYTF; CDR3nt: TGTGCCAGCAGTCTGATACCCATAGCCACTACCTTTCCTGAGGGCTACACCTTC
v_gene: TRBV21-1; abundance: NA; len: 17; d_gene: NA; j_gene: TRBJ2-7; CDR3aa: CASKRRLAGDGSYEQYF; CDR3nt: TGTGCCAGCAAGAGGAGGCTAGCGGGAGATGGCTCCTACGAGCAGTACTTC
v_gene: TRBV24-1; abundance: NA; len: 18; d_gene: TRBD1; j_gene: TRBJ2-2; CDR3aa: CATSVTRGQRFDTGELFF; CDR3nt: TGTGCCACCAGTGTGACAAGGGGGCAACGATTCGACACCGGGGAGCTGTTTTTT